This TCR beta chain was captured by sequencing in a study of blood T cell repertoires in COVID-19. As for the study in general: PBMCs, B-cell-depleted T cells, or T cells were the source of the cDNA or gDNA that made up the material.

Germline V gene sequence: CDR1 LNHDA, CDR2 SQIVND (reference sequence). The CDR3 consists of 17 residues. V was clipped by 9 bases and J by 3 bases, with 26 bases between them. Membership in each cohort depended on participant-reported clinical history. Per the original data handling: Reference gene primer amplification in the assay estimated nucleated cell counts. Data came from immunoSEQ multiplex PCR; TCRdb stores just in-frame clones and leaves some out. V and J calls and clone size are those listed in that table; D and trimming were worked out from the DNA. This table holds 200,000 to 250,000 clones, approximately 84% found once.

Sequenced material: PBMCs or T cells enriched from blood (not recorded which). The TCR sequence derives from a man aged 40-55 years who had recovered from COVID-19. The chain recombines TRBV19 with TRBJ1-1; D unresolved. The CDR3 sequence is CASSNELVEGWDTEAFF. In DNA, the CDR3 is TGTGCCAGCTCGAATGAGTTGGTGGAGGGATGGGACACTGAAGCTTTCTTT.